One T cell receptor (beta chain) is described in this entry. This entry belongs to a study of blood T cell repertoires in COVID-19. The CDR3 spans 12 residues. CDR1 and CDR2 (germline): KGHSH, LQKENI. V lost 3 bases and J 12 bases, leaving 14 bases between the germline ends. In the original workflow: Nucleated cell number was recorded as an estimate derived from reference gene primer amplification. Produced via immunoSEQ multiplex PCR; TCRdb's table is partial and in-frame only. V and J calls and clone size come straight from that table; D and trimming were deduced from the DNA. The data hold about 220,000 clones, with about 87% observed a single time.

This clonotype originated in a young woman who had recovered from COVID-19. Specimen: PBMCs or T cells enriched from blood (not recorded which). V usage is TRBV18 and J usage is TRBJ1-1, with D possibly TRBD1 on 6 matching bases. The CDR3: CASSPPGGASFF. The CDR3 DNA is TGTGCCAGCTCACCTCCGGGGGGGGCATCTTTCTTT. The variable domain in full, completed from reference TRBV18 and TRBJ1-1, reads NAGVMQNPRHLVRRRGQEARLRCSPMKGHSHVYWYRQLPEEGLKFMVYLQKENIIDESGMPKERFSAEFPKEGPSILRIQQVVRGDSAAYFCASSPPGGASFFGQGTRLTVV.